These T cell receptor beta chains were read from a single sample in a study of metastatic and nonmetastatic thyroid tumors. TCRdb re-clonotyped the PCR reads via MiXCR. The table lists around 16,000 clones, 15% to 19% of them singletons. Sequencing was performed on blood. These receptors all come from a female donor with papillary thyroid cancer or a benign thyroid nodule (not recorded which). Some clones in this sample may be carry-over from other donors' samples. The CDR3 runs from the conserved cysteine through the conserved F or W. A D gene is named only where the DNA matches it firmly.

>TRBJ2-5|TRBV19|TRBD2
CASRSAGEWETQYF
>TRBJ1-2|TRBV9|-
CASSEGFSAVNYGYTF
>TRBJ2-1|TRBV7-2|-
CASSLSGQSYNEQFF
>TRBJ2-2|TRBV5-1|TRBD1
CASIPGQGYNTGELFF
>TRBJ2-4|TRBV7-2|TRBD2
CASSLVSGEGNIQYF
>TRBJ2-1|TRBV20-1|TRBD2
CSAMEASGVTEQFF
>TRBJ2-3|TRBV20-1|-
CSAPDSITSTDTQYF
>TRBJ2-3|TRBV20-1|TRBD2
CSARLAAGTDTQYF
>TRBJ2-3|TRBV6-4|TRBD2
CASSASTSGGADTQYF
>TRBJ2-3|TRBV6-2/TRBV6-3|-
CASRGGVSTDTQYF
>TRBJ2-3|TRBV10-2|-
CASTLRLGTDTQYF
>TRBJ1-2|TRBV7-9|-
CASRGFYGYTF
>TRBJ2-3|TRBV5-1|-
CASSLQGTDTQYF
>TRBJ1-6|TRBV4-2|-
CASSQDRASRRSPLHF
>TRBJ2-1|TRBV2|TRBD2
CASSVLAGVGNEQFF
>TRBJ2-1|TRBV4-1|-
CASRGGSYNEQFF
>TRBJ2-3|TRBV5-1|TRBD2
CASSPGSGSGTDTQYF
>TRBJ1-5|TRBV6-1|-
CASNNPGSGNQPQHF
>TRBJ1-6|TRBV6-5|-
CASSYAGRAGGSPLHF
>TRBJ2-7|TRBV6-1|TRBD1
CASSFRTGPTYEQYF
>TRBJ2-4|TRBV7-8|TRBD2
CASSGGDALVAKNIQYF
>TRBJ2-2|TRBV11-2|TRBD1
CASSGDRGRTGELFF
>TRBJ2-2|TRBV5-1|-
CASMDGNSYTGELFF
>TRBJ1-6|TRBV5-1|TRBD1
CASSLGQGNSPLHF
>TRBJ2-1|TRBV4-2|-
CASSQGGNSNEQFF
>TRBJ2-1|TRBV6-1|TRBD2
CASSEGGGVRSYNEQFF
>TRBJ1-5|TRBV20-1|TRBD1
CSARTGTGVNQPQHF
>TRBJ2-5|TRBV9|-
CASSGGGIMETQYF
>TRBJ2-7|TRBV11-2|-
CASSTGSSYEQYF
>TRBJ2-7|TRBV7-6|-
CASSQSTASYEQYF
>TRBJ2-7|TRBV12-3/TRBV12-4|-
CASSLYSGGYEQYF
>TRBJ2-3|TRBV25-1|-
CASSLGDTQYF
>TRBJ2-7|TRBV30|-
CAWRKKAGSYEQYF
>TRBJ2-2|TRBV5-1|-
CASSLATGPGTGELFF
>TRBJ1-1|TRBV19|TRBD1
CASSDPQGARNTEAFF
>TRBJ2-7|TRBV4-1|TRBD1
CASSQEPGTGARFEQYF
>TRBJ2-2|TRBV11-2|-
CASSLENTGELFF
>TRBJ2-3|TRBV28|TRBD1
CASTFAGTGGRDTQYF
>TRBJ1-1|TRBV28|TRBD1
CASSSGQGNTEAFF
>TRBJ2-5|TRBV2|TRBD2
CASNGQGGPEETQYF
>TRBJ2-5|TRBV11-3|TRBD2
CASSRGLEETQYF
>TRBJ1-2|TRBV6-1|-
CASHRAKGYTF
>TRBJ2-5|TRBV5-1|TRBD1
CASSLTWRTGQETQYF
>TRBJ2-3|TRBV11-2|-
CASSLRGETDTQYF